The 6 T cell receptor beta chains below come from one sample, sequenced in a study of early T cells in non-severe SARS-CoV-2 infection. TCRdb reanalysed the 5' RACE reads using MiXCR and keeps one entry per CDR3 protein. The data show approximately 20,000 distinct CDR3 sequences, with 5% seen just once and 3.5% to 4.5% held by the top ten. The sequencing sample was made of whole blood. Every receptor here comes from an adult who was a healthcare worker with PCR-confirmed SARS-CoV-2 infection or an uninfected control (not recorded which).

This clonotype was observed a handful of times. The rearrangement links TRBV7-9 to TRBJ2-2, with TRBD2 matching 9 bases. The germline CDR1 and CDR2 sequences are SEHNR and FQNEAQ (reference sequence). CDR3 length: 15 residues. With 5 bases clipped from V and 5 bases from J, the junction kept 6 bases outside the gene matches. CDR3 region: CASSLVSGGTGELFF. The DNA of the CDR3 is TGTGCCAGCAGCCTTGTTAGCGGGGGAACCGGGGAGCTGTTTTTT.

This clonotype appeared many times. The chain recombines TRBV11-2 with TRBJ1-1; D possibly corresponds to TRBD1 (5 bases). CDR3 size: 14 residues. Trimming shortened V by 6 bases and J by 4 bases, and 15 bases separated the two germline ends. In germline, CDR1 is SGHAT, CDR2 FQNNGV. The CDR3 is CASRPKQVPTEAFF. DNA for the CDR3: TGTGCCAGCAGGCCGAAACAGGTTCCCACTGAAGCTTTCTTT.

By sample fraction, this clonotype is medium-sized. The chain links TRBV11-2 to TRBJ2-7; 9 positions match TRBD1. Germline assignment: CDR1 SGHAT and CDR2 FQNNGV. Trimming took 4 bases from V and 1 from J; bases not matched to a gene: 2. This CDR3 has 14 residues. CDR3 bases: TGTGCCAGCAGCTCCGGGACAGGGTCCTACGAGCAGTACTTC. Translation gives CASSSGTGSYEQYF.

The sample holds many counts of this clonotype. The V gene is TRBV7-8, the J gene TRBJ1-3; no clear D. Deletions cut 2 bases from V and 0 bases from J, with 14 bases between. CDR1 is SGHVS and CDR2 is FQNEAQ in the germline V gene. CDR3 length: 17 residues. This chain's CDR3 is CASSLREAISSGNTIYF. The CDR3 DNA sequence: TGTGCCAGCAGCTTAAGGGAGGCGATCTCCTCTGGAAACACCATATATTTT.

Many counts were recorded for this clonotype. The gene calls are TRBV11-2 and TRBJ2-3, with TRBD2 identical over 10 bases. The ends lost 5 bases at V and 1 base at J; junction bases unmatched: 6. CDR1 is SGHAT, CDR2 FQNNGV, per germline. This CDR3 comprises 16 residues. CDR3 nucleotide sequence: TGTGCCAGCAGCCTTTTAGCGGGGGGTGGCACAGATACGCAGTATTTT. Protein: CASSLLAGGGTDTQYF.

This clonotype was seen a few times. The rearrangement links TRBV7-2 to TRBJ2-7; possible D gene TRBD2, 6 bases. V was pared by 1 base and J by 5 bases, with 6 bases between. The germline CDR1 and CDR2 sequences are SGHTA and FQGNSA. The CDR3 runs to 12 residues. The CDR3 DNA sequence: TGTGCCAGCAGCTTAGGGGGGGACGAGCAGTACTTC. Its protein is CASSLGGDEQYF.